The sequence of this T cell receptor beta chain was determined in a study of STAT3 mutations in large granular lymphocyte leukemia (dated by TCRdb to the late 2010s). Regarding the study in general: About half of the T-LGLL patients who underwent longitudinal sequencing carried canonical activating STAT3 mutations. Serial deep sequencing of TCRbeta CDR3 and STAT3 was performed in patients with T-cell large granular lymphocyte leukemia to reconstruct clonal hierarchy and dynamics. Each patient was sequenced at an average of 4 time points, ranging from 2 to 8 samplings. One or more immunosuppressive therapy regimens were given to more than half of T-LGLL patients, and hematologic response was seen in around 40% of the treated patients. From an initial cohort of 200 or so LGL patients, 15 to 20 representative T-LGLL cases were chosen for longitudinal sequencing of TCRbeta and STAT3. As controls within the study, two patients with natural killer LGL leukemia were also sequenced longitudinally.

The same DNA, extracted from blood mononuclear cells, served for both TCR sequencing and STAT3 sequencing. This clone has only one observation. Its recognized antigen is unknown. Base qualities are not provided; no much larger clone lies one nucleotide away. TCRbeta libraries were sequenced on an Illumina MiSeq, averaging roughly 41,000 productive templates per sample. TCRbeta CDR3 libraries were generated with the immunoSEQ assay using multiplex PCR amplification. Processing in the source paper ran as follows. Repertoire diversity was computed as previously defined, with values near 0 indicating extremely monoclonal samples. Drawn from immuneACCESS, this table holds only the in-frame rearrangements with V and J called that TCRdb kept. Clones are partly lost; checked studies trace under half to an unresolved V gene and leave the rest unexplained. Clonal size and the V and J genes are those of that table, whereas D and trimming came from the DNA. The sample has roughly 38,000 clones on record, roughly 84% of them singletons. The ten biggest clones cover about 0.46% of the sample.

From the cysteine up to the phenylalanine, the CDR3 has a length of 18 residues. The CDR3 DNA has 54 bases and is translated from base 1. Relative to germline, V is 1 base shorter and J is 1 base shorter, with 22 bases between their ends. The germline V gene gives CDR1 as SQVTM and CDR2 as ANQGSEA. Broader findings and caveats from the paper: TCR clonotype switching after therapy was seen in about 30% of the 18 patients, with all newly emerging clones being STAT3 wild type. Because no samples were available when a clone first appeared, clonal expansion had to be inferred from samplings taken at other points. The linking of therapy response to changes in TCR clonal burden was complicated by variable intervals between samplings and differing treatment regimens. Persisting codominant clonotypes in some patients meant a small but highly pathogenic clone may have been missed. At least one immunodominant TCRbeta clonotype was identified in every T-LGLL patient, and multiple immunodominant subclonotypes were identified in about half of the T-LGLL patients. In several patients, dominant TCR clone burden exceeded STAT3 mutant burden, suggesting STAT3 mutation arose secondarily within a pre-expanded clone.

The sequencing input was PBMCs. This clonotype was sampled from a human donor with T large granular lymphocyte leukemia. Some clones in this sample may be carry-over from other donors' samples. Recombination joined TRBV29-1 with TRBJ1-1; 6 matching bases give a weak D call of TRBD1. The CDR3 in this case is CSVEGPAGTRSRNTEAFF. Read as DNA, the sequence is TGCAGCGTTGAAGGACCCGCAGGGACACGAAGCAGGAACACTGAAGCTTTCTTT.